One sample yielded the 25 T cell receptor beta chains listed below, sequenced in a study of response to subunit inactivated influenza vaccine. TCRdb analysed the RT-PCR reads with MiXCR anew, one entry per CDR3 protein. Found here are some 200,000 distinct CDR3 sequences, about an eighth of them singletons; the top ten hold 25% to 30%. These same records also appear under a second study, on T cells expressing NK-cell markers. As that report states: Scientists made TCR beta cDNA using 5'RACE template switching with UMIs.

Sequencing used CD8+ T cells sorted from PBMCs, obtained 11 to 12 days after vaccination. All receptors come from a man aged 50 to 60 who received an inactivated influenza vaccine.

This clonotype occurred a few times. The chain links TRBV5-1 to TRBJ2-2, with 7 bases fitting TRBD1. The CDR3 length is 16 residues. The germline CDR1 and CDR2 sequences are SGHRS and YFSETQ. Trimming at V came to 5 bases and at J to 3 bases, leaving 10 bases not matched to a gene. The CDR3 bases are TGCGCCAGCAGGGCGCCGGGGACAGTATACACCGGGGAGCTGTTTTTT. Amino acid sequence: CASRAPGTVYTGELFF.

This clonotype came up many times. The chain employs TRBV15 and TRBJ2-5; D call uncertain. The CDR3 runs to 13 residues. The germline V and J ends were trimmed by 4 bases and 3 bases, with 9 bases remaining between them. CDR1 LNHNV and CDR2 YYDKDF come from the germline V gene (reference sequence). In DNA, the CDR3 is TGTGCCACCAGCAAGACGGCCAAAGAGACCCAGTACTTC. This sequence encodes CATSKTAKETQYF. The full variable domain, completed using reference TRBV15 and TRBJ2-5, is DAMVIQNPRYQVTQFGKPVTLSCSQTLNHNVMYWYQQKSSQAPKLLFHYYDKDFNNEADTPDNFQSRRPNTSFCFLDIRSPGLGDTAMYLCATSKTAKETQYFGPGTRLLVL.

This clonotype has just a few counts. The gene calls are TRBV6-5 and TRBJ2-5; possibly TRBD2 for D (5 bases). Germline loops: CDR1 MNHEY, CDR2 SVGAGI. CDR3 length: 16 amino acids. Trimming shortened V by 3 bases and J by 4 bases, and 18 bases separated the two germline ends. Here the CDR3 DNA reads TGTGCCAGCAGTTATCTACGGGATCCCTCGGGAGAGACCCAGTACTTC. Protein product: CASSYLRDPSGETQYF.

Ten or more counts support this clonotype. The rearrangement links TRBV4-3 to TRBJ2-7; TRBD1 matches 7 bases. CDR1 LGHNA and CDR2 YSLEER come from the germline V gene. The CDR3 spans 16 residues. With V trimmed by 0 bases and J by 0 bases, 5 bases remained unmatched. CDR3 sequence (DNA): TGCGCCAGCAGCCAAGATATTGGGACAGTCTCCTACGAGCAGTACTTC. Translating gives CASSQDIGTVSYEQYF.

V is TRBV4-3 and J is TRBJ2-2, with D perhaps TRBD2 (6 bases). CDR3 length: 14 amino acids. Trimming removed 7 bases at V and 7 bases at J, with 16 bases between. Per the germline V gene, CDR1 is LGHNA and CDR2 is YSLEER. CDR3 bases: TGCGCCAGCACCGCAGGGACTTTCGTCGGGGAGCTGTTTTTT. This translates into CASTAGTFVGELFF.

Comments on this clonotype: Just one base apart from a much larger clone, this may be a read error. This is likely a read error, given that the CDR3 carries no conserved phenylalanine or tryptophan at its end. The chain uses TRBV7-6 and TRBJ2-1; 7 bases align to TRBD1. Germline V lookup: CDR1 SGHVS, CDR2 FNYEAQ. Trimming took 3 bases from V and 4 from J; bases not matched to a gene: 9. The CDR3 extends over 16 amino acids. The CDR3 region has the DNA TGTGCCAGCAGCTTGATCGACAGGGTTGTTTACAATGAGCAGTTCCTC. Its translation is CASSLIDRVVYNEQFL.

The chain has TRBV12-3 or TRBV12-4 and TRBJ2-5; TRBD2 matches at 7 bases. The CDR3 spans 15 residues. Trimming removed 7 bases from V and 4 bases from J; junction bases left unmatched: 12. CDR3 residues: CASTPGGTTGETQYF. The CDR3 coding sequence is TGTGCCAGCACCCCGGGGGGTACAACAGGAGAGACCCAGTACTTC.

V is TRBV27 and J is TRBJ2-1, with D unclear. Trimming took off 2 bases at V and 8 bases at J, with 13 bases between the two ends. Germline lookup yields CDR1 MNHEY and CDR2 SMNVEV (reference sequence). The CDR3 loop spans 14 amino acids. CDR3 nucleotide sequence: TGTGCCAGCAGTTTAATAGGGCCAGTCTATGAGCAGTTCTTC. Amino acids: CASSLIGPVYEQFF.

By share, this clonotype counts as medium-sized. This chain joins TRBV12-3 or TRBV12-4 and TRBJ2-3; 11 positions match TRBD2. The J segment lost 2 bases and the V segment lost 5 bases, leaving 6 bases of the junction unmatched. The CDR3 length is 16 residues. Here the CDR3 reads CASSPASGGNTDTQYF. CDR3 DNA sequence: TGTGCCAGCAGTCCAGCTAGCGGGGGGAACACAGATACGCAGTATTTT.

At least ten counts were recorded for this clonotype. This chain links TRBV18 with TRBJ2-2; TRBD1 aligns across 8 bases. Looked up from germline, CDR1 is KGHSH and CDR2 is LQKENI. V trimming: 3 bases; J trimming: 1 base; junction bases outside the gene matches: 4. The CDR3 is 16 amino acids. The DNA of the CDR3 is TGTGCCAGCTCACCTTCCGGGACAGGGAACACCGGGGAGCTGTTTTTT. Protein: CASSPSGTGNTGELFF.

The rearrangement joins TRBV15 to TRBJ2-3; D not certain. With 4 bases removed from V and 6 bases from J, the gap between germline ends came to 11 bases. CDR3 length equals 13 residues. The germline gives CDR1 LNHNV, CDR2 YYDKDF (reference sequence). CDR3 protein: CATSTVNQDTQYF. CDR3 DNA: TGTGCCACCAGCACGGTGAACCAGGATACGCAGTATTTT.

A few counts support this clonotype. This sequence joins TRBV6-5 and TRBJ2-1; a possible D gene is TRBD1 (5 bases). The CDR3 is made up of 11 amino acids. V was pared by 4 bases and J by 12 bases, with 10 bases between. Germline values: CDR1 MNHEY, CDR2 SVGAGI. The CDR3: CASSSDQGQFF. The DNA of the CDR3 is TGTGCCAGCAGTTCCGATCAGGGGCAGTTCTTC.

In this sample, this clonotype turned up a few times. The CDR3 loop reads CSVRGRTSGSSSYNEQFF. CDR3 bases: TGCAGTGTAAGGGGTAGGACTAGCGGGTCAAGCTCCTACAATGAGCAGTTCTTC. J is TRBJ2-1 and V is TRBV20-1, with 11 bases lining up with TRBD2. Germline trimming cut 7 bases from V and 0 bases from J; bases unmatched to any gene: 14. This CDR3 region has 18 residues. The germline CDR1 and CDR2 sequences are DFQATT and SNEGSKA (reference sequence).

This clonotype was seen a handful of times. This chain connects TRBV6-5 to TRBJ2-2; 10 bases are a match to TRBD1. Losses at the gene ends were 0 bases for V and 3 bases for J; bases not matched to a gene: 10. CDR1 is MNHEY and CDR2 is SVGAGI in the germline V gene. The CDR3 is made up of 19 amino acids. CDR3 amino acids: CASSYSSDRDRGDTGELFF. CDR3 sequence (DNA): TGTGCCAGCAGTTACTCCAGCGATCGGGACAGGGGAGACACCGGGGAGCTGTTTTTT.

The table lists this clonotype with many counts. The gene calls are TRBV4-1 and TRBJ2-1; D is tentatively TRBD1 or TRBD2 (5 bases each). The CDR3 covers 15 residues. CDR1 MGHRA and CDR2 YSYEKL come from the germline V gene. V lost 1 base and J lost 7, with 14 bases in between. The CDR3 protein is CASSQGAGTGNEQFF. DNA of the CDR3: TGCGCCAGCAGCCAAGGTGCCGGGACGGGGAATGAGCAGTTCTTC.

The rearrangement joins TRBV6-2 or TRBV6-3 to TRBJ2-3; D is unclear. Germline CDR1 reads MNHEY; CDR2 reads SVGEGT. V lost 2 bases and J lost 4, with 10 bases in between. The CDR3 has 14 residues. CDR3 nucleotides: TGTGCCAGCAGTTACGTTGCCCGCGCAGATACGCAGTATTTT. The encoded protein is CASSYVARADTQYF.

There are a few counts of this clonotype. The gene calls are TRBV20-1 and TRBJ1-1, with D unclear. Germline V gene sequence: CDR1 DFQATT, CDR2 SNEGSKA (reference sequence). The CDR3 runs 12 residues. CDR3 protein: CSPTRVGTEAFF. For the CDR3, the DNA is TGCAGCCCTACTAGGGTTGGGACTGAAGCTTTCTTT.

This clonotype has just a few counts. The V and J genes are TRBV11-1 and TRBJ2-1, with 7 bases aligning to TRBD1. V was clipped by 6 bases and J by 4 bases; unmatched bases: 6. CDR1 SGHAT and CDR2 FQDESV come from the germline V gene (reference sequence). This CDR3 contains 14 residues. CDR3 residues: CASSFEQGYNEQFF. The CDR3 DNA sequence: TGTGCCAGCAGTTTCGAACAGGGGTACAATGAGCAGTTCTTC.

The genes are TRBV28 and TRBJ2-7; possibly TRBD1 for D (5 bases). The germline V gene has CDR1 MDHEN and CDR2 SYDVKM. V lost 6 bases and J lost 6, with 15 bases in between. This CDR3 region has 13 residues. CDR3 DNA sequence: TGTGCCAGCAGCTATTATCAGGGTACCGAGCAGTACTTC. The encoded protein is CASSYYQGTEQYF.

J is TRBJ2-3 and V is TRBV28, with TRBD2 identical over 10 bases. CDR1 and CDR2 from the germline V gene are MDHEN and SYDVKM. The CDR3 has 15 amino acids. Trimming removed 7 bases from V and 4 bases from J; junction bases left unmatched: 8. CDR3 in DNA: TGTGCCAGCAATATAGCGGGGGGAGTCCCAGATACGCAGTATTTT. Its translation: CASNIAGGVPDTQYF.

The rearrangement links TRBV27 to TRBJ2-7, with D unresolved. The V gene lost 3 bases and the J gene lost 3 bases, with 18 bases spanning the gap. The CDR3 is 16 amino acids. CDR1 MNHEY and CDR2 SMNVEV come from the germline V gene (reference sequence). CDR3 nucleotide sequence: TGTGCCAGCAGTTTCGTGGGATGGGGAAACCGCTACGAGCAGTACTTC. Translated: CASSFVGWGNRYEQYF.

The chain recombines TRBV5-6 with TRBJ1-2; D possibly corresponds to TRBD1 (6 bases). The V and J ends lost 2 bases and 5 bases respectively, with 13 bases between them. The CDR3 runs to 14 residues. From germline, CDR1 is SGHDT and CDR2 YYEEEE. This CDR3 is CASSFGTYPYGYTF. CDR3 bases: TGTGCCAGCAGCTTCGGGACATATCCGTATGGCTACACCTTC.

In its sample, this clonotype was seen a few times. The CDR3 is CASSSGGSGGTDTQYF. The CDR3 nucleotides are TGCGCCAGCAGCTCCGGTGGATCCGGGGGCACAGATACGCAGTATTTT. The chain uses TRBV5-1 and TRBJ2-3, with D possibly being TRBD2 (5 bases). V was cut by 3 bases and J by 1 base, with 15 bases left in between. This CDR3 has 16 residues. The germline gives CDR1 SGHRS, CDR2 YFSETQ.

This clonotype was found many times. The rearrangement joins TRBV20-1 to TRBJ2-1; no clear D gene. There are 16 residues in the CDR3. The germline V gene encodes CDR1 DFQATT and CDR2 SNEGSKA (reference sequence). Trimming took off 2 bases at V and 2 bases at J, with 16 bases between the two ends. The CDR3 region is CSARPTRAEAYNEQFF. CDR3 coding DNA: TGCAGTGCTAGACCGACCCGGGCAGAAGCCTACAATGAGCAGTTCTTC.

The chain employs TRBV7-9 and TRBJ2-2, with 8 bases that match TRBD1. CDR1 SEHNR and CDR2 FQNEAQ come from the germline V gene (reference sequence). The CDR3 totals 17 residues. The V gene end was trimmed by 1 base and the J gene end by 3 bases; junction bases not matched to a gene: 7. CDR3 DNA: TGTGCCAGCAGCTTAGATCCAGGGGGCGCGGACACCGGGGAGCTGTTTTTT. This translates into CASSLDPGGADTGELFF.